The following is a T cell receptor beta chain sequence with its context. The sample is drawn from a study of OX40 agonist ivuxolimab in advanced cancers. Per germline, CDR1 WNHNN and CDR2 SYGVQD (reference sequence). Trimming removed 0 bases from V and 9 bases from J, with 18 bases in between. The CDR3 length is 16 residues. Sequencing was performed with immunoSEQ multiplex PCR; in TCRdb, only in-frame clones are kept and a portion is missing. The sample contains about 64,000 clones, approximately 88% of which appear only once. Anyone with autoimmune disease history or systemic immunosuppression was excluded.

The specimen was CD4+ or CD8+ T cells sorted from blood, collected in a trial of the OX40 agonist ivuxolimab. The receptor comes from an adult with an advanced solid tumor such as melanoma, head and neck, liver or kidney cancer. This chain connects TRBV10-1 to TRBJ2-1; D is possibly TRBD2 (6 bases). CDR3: CASSESGGVGPGEQFF. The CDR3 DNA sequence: TGCGCCAGCAGTGAGTCCGGCGGGGTGGGGCCGGGTGAGCAGTTCTTC.